This TCR beta chain is drawn from a study of blood T cell repertoires in COVID-19. Authors' data handling: Amplifying reference gene primers gave estimates of nucleated cell counts. The assay was immunoSEQ multiplex PCR, and TCRdb's table has in-frame clones only and misses some. The V and J calls and clone size come from that table; D and trimming were worked out from the DNA. Altogether about 170,000 clones are present, about 80% being singletons, with the ten largest covering approximately 22%. Germline loops: CDR1 SGHTA, CDR2 FQGNSA. The CDR3 covers 12 residues. The J segment lost 7 bases and the V segment lost 5 bases, leaving 1 base of the junction unmatched.

The sequence came from a woman of 80 years or more with acute or convalescent COVID-19. The chain employs TRBV7-2 and TRBJ2-1, with 8 bases identical to TRBD1. The material sequenced was peripheral blood. The CDR3 reads CASSRQGNEQFF. In DNA, the CDR3 is TGTGCCAGCAGCCGACAGGGGAATGAGCAGTTCTTC.